The 10 T cell receptor beta chains given below trace back to one sample, sequenced in a study of chemoradiotherapy in HPV16-positive cancers. TCRdb's copy holds only in-frame clones and misses some; the assay was immunoSEQ multiplex PCR. There are 5,500 to 7,000 clones in the sample; 83% occur only once, and under 6.5% lies in the top ten. The sample consisted of tumor tissue, taken from a patient who underwent chemoradiotherapy. Receptor source: a human donor with HPV-associated anogenital cancer.

The chain carries TRBV5-6 and TRBJ1-2, with D possibly TRBD1 on 6 matching bases. V gave up 4 bases and J gave up 8 bases, with 9 bases separating them. The CDR3 contains 11 residues. CDR1 is SGHDT and CDR2 is YYEEEE in the germline V gene. The CDR3 DNA follows: TGTGCCAGCAGCCAGGGGCCCGGCTACACCTTC. The encoded protein is CASSQGPGYTF.

The V gene is TRBV9, the J gene TRBJ2-3; tentative D call: TRBD2 (6 bases). The V gene's germline CDR1 is SGDLS and CDR2 YYNGEE. V shed 2 bases and J shed 3 bases, with 10 bases lying between them. This CDR3 is built from 14 residues. The CDR3 DNA reads as TGTGCCAGCAGCGTGGGGCGGGGTACAGATACGCAGTATTTT. Its translation: CASSVGRGTDTQYF.

This rearrangement joins TRBV5-5 to TRBJ2-7; TRBD2 matches 8 bases. From germline, CDR1 is SGHKS and CDR2 YYEKEE (reference sequence). The CDR3 contains 15 residues. The ends lost 1 base at V and 2 bases at J; junction bases unmatched: 5. CDR3 residues: CASSLSAGVTYEQYF. CDR3 in DNA: TGTGCCAGCAGCTTGTCAGCGGGGGTAACCTACGAGCAGTACTTC.

This clone was counted a few times. This chain links TRBV19 with TRBJ1-2; D gene ambiguous. V lost 7 bases, J lost 5 bases, and 17 bases lay in between. The CDR3 has 14 residues. CDR1 LNHDA and CDR2 SQIVND come from the germline V gene (reference sequence). This chain's CDR3 is CASKPGPNSYGYTF. As DNA, the CDR3 is TGTGCCAGTAAGCCCGGACCTAACTCGTATGGCTACACCTTC.

Worth noting for this clone: A junction boundary mismatches the germline segment, possibly from a read error. This sequence joins TRBV5-1 and TRBJ2-3, with TRBD2 identical over 13 bases. Germline V gene data show CDR1 as SGHRS and CDR2 as YFSETQ. The CDR3 is made up of 17 amino acids. For the CDR3, the DNA is TGCGCTAGCAGCTTGGCTGGGACTAGCGGGGCGGGAGATACGCAGTATTTT. It codes for CASSLAGTSGAGDTQYF.

This rearrangement joins TRBV4-2 to TRBJ1-2, with D unresolved. CDR3 size: 16 residues. Looked up from germline, CDR1 is LGHNA and CDR2 is YNFKEQ. V was trimmed by 0 bases and J by 0 bases, leaving 11 bases between them. The CDR3 DNA sequence: TGTGCCAGCAGCCAAGATACGTTGGGGACTAACTATGGCTACACCTTC. Its protein product is CASSQDTLGTNYGYTF.

The chain joins TRBV7-9 to TRBJ2-3; 7 bases line up with TRBD2. V was clipped by 4 bases and J by 0 bases; unmatched bases: 7. There are 16 residues in the CDR3. The germline V gene has CDR1 SEHNR and CDR2 FQNEAQ (reference sequence). The CDR3 sequence is CASSSLAGFSTDTQYF. Here the CDR3 DNA reads TGTGCCAGCAGCTCATTAGCGGGTTTCAGCACAGATACGCAGTATTTT.

The CDR3 DNA reads TGTGCCTGGGGGTTCGGGACAGCTTCCTACGAGCAGTACTTC. Translating gives CAWGFGTASYEQYF. The chain links TRBV30 to TRBJ2-7; 7 bases are shared with TRBD1. Germline V gives CDR1 GTSNPN, CDR2 SVGIG (reference sequence). The V segment lost 5 bases and the J segment 1 base; nucleotides outside the gene matches: 8. CDR3 length: 14 amino acids.

The rearrangement uses TRBV7-9 and TRBJ2-5, with 12 bases identical to TRBD2. CDR3 length equals 19 residues. From germline, CDR1 is SEHNR and CDR2 FQNEAQ (reference sequence). With V trimmed by 4 bases and J by 4 bases, 16 bases remained unmatched. CDR3 sequence reads: CASSSGLAGSLFYGETQYF. The CDR3 coding sequence is TGTGCCAGCAGCTCAGGACTAGCGGGGAGCCTATTTTATGGAGAGACCCAGTACTTC.

V usage is TRBV11-2 and J usage is TRBJ1-6; D unclear. Germline CDR1 reads SGHAT; CDR2 reads FQNNGV. This CDR3 has 13 amino acids. Trimming cost V 3 bases and J 9 bases, with 9 bases left between them. The CDR3 DNA reads as TGTGCCAGCAGCTTTCGTTCCAGTTCACCCCTCCACTTT. Translated, it gives CASSFRSSSPLHF.